This T cell receptor beta chain derives from a study of neurological immune-mediated disorders. The team produced cDNA through 5'RACE using 10-nucleotide random UMIs. TCRdb re-analysed the 5' RACE reads in MiXCR, keeping a single row per CDR3 protein. The sample holds about 25,000 distinct CDR3 sequences; more than 2.5% are singletons and the top ten take less than 9%. This clonotype was counted at least ten times. The CDR3 has 14 residues. Unmatched junction bases numbered 7, after V lost 4 bases and J lost 5 bases. Germline V lookup: CDR1 SGHRS, CDR2 YFSETQ. The unsorted libraries had their origin in 2 million PBMCs stored at -80 C.

The receptor's source is a woman aged 25 to 39 with multiple sclerosis. Sample: PBMCs. The chain employs TRBV5-1 and TRBJ2-7; 9 bases map to TRBD2. CDR3 sequence reads: CASSPGTSFHEQYF. DNA for the CDR3: TGCGCCAGCAGCCCGGGGACTAGCTTCCACGAGCAGTACTTC.